These T cell receptor beta chains were read from a single sample in a study of CD8+ T cells in alopecia areata. Clones were sequenced by immunoSEQ multiplex PCR, and TCRdb holds only the in-frame ones, with some missing. The sample consists of approximately 150,000 clones, approximately 70% of them appearing once. The material was CD8+ T cells sorted from blood, obtained at week 0. The receptor set was obtained from a human donor with alopecia areata. The CDR3 runs from the conserved cysteine through the conserved F or W. The D gene is left open where the match is weak.

TRBJ1-6,-,TRBV13,CASRLLSGRYNSPLHF
TRBJ2-5,-,TRBV4-1,CASSQDSRGRGWETQYF
TRBJ2-2,-,TRBV4-1,CASSQAADLTGELFF
TRBJ2-7,TRBD2,TRBV2,CASSVYGSGASYEQYF
TRBJ1-1,-,TRBV30,CAWSVRDLTEAFF
TRBJ2-1,TRBD2,TRBV29-1,CSGGLAGSYNEQFF
TRBJ2-1,TRBD2,TRBV29-1,CSVRGASGGDYNEQFF
TRBJ2-5,-,TRBV9,CASSGETQYF
TRBJ2-3,-,TRBV10-3,CAISESPVPSDTQYF
TRBJ1-5,-,TRBV7-9,CASSLPQSNQPQHF
TRBJ2-1,TRBD1,TRBV13,CASSLSASGGLRNEQFF
TRBJ2-2,TRBD2,TRBV10-2,CASSDPLAGVGELFF
TRBJ2-6,-,TRBV5-5,CASSVFGQPSSGANVLTF
TRBJ1-6,TRBD1,TRBV23-1,CASSQSTLRTGGVNGGSPLHF
TRBJ2-3,-,TRBV5-6,CASKEAELDTQYF
TRBJ2-7,-,TRBV7-8,CASSLGDHEQYF
TRBJ2-7,TRBD2,TRBV23-1,CASSQPAGGQWYEQYF
TRBJ1-1,-,TRBV5-1,CASSPSRGDTEAFF
TRBJ2-3,-,TRBV4-1,CASSQGLSDTQYF
TRBJ2-1,-,TRBV30,CAWSKGLPHNEQFF
TRBJ2-1,-,TRBV7-2,CASSLRPRGLVYNEQFF
TRBJ2-6,-,TRBV6-1,CASSEGFSGANVLTF
TRBJ2-3,-,TRBV2,CASMDSTDTQYF
TRBJ2-3,-,TRBV4-1,CASSQGLGRTDTQYF